The clone carrying this T cell receptor (beta chain) was found many times. Its antigen is as yet unknown. This specimen belongs to a study of CD8 T cells in ankylosing spondylitis. Deletions cut 4 bases from V and 5 bases from J, with 21 bases between. CDR3 length equals 17 residues. CDR1 and CDR2 (germline): SGHRS, YFSETQ. Whole-study results and caveats: Enrichment of disease-linked clones was reportedly significant in matched ankylosing spondylitis synovial fluid. A CD8+ phenotype characterized the disease-linked clones, which were relatively rare in peripheral blood.

MiXCR, run by TCRdb on the 5' RACE reads, gives a single entry per CDR3 protein. The sample holds about 140,000 distinct CDR3 sequences, roughly 8.8% seen once. The chain recombines TRBV5-1 with TRBJ2-2; D possibly corresponds to TRBD2 (6 bases). The TCR sequence derives from a male donor with ankylosing spondylitis. The sequenced material came from synovial fluid, either unsorted or a sorted T cell fraction (not recorded which). CDR3 protein: CASSGNHIGRGTGELFF. Written as DNA, the CDR3 is TGCGCCAGCAGCGGAAATCACATAGGGCGGGGTACCGGGGAGCTGTTTTTT.